This TCR beta chain is from a study of blood T cell repertoires in COVID-19. Study details: Material from acute and convalescent COVID-19 was sourced from the United States, Italy and Spain.

In the source study's methods: Reference gene primer amplification gave estimated nucleated cell counts. Libraries were prepared by immunoSEQ multiplex PCR; TCRdb keeps only in-frame clonotypes and omits some of them. V, J and clone size are those of that table, while D and trimming were read from the DNA. The sample yields about 240,000 clones, about nine tenths seen once. Source material: peripheral blood. The receptor was derived from a man in his fifties or sixties who had recovered from COVID-19.

The CDR3 nucleotides are TGTGCCAGTAGTAATCCCTCGCAGGGGAACTATGGCTACACCTTC. This encodes CASSNPSQGNYGYTF. This chain joins TRBV19 and TRBJ1-2; D perhaps matches TRBD1 (6 bases). Germline CDR1 reads LNHDA; CDR2 reads SQIVND (reference sequence). The CDR3 contains 15 residues. Trimming pared 4 bases from V and 2 bases from J, leaving 14 bases between.